The 27 T cell receptor beta chains given below trace back to one sample, sequenced in a study of T cell responses to AZD1222 COVID-19 vaccine (dated by TCRdb to the early 2020s). Read against the paper, the sample's time point label means: baseline before first vaccination. Libraries were constructed by the immunoSEQ multiplex PCR assay. Held by TCRdb, this immuneACCESS table contains in-frame sequences only and omits some clones. Under half of the omission traces to an unresolved V gene where checked; the cause of the rest is unknown. This sample has roughly 100,000 clones in its table, and roughly nine tenths of those were observed once. Of the sample, 3.7% falls within the top ten clones. The specimen was peripheral blood, collected on day 0 of AZD1222 vaccination. The receptors were sampled from an adult in good health.

V is TRBV16 and J is TRBJ2-6; D is unclear. This CDR3 contains 15 residues. Trimming took off 3 bases at V and 0 bases at J, with 6 bases between the two ends. CDR1 and CDR2 from the germline V gene are KGHSY and FQNENV. In DNA, the CDR3 is TGTGCCAGCAGCCATTCGGTCTCTGGGGCCAACGTCCTGACTTTC. This encodes CASSHSVSGANVLTF.

This chain links TRBV19 with TRBJ1-2, with 8 bases fitting TRBD1. Per germline, CDR1 LNHDA and CDR2 SQIVND (reference sequence). V lost 9 bases and J lost 7; bases outside the gene matches: 1. CDR3 length: 10 amino acids. CDR3 in amino acids: CARQGVGYTF. CDR3 DNA: TGTGCCAGACAGGGGGTTGGCTACACCTTC. The complete variable domain, with remaining parts taken from reference TRBV19 and TRBJ1-2, reads DGGITQSPKYLFRKEGQNVTLSCEQNLNHDAMYWYRQDPGQGLRLIYYSQIVNDFQKGDIAEGYSVSREKKESFPLTVTSAQKNPTAFYLCARQGVGYTFGSGTRLTVV.

This clone came up once. The chain links TRBV25-1 to TRBJ1-6; the D is unclear. CDR1 MGHDK and CDR2 SYGVNS come from the germline V gene. This CDR3 has 15 residues. V lost 3 bases and J 1 base, leaving 7 bases between the germline ends. Here the CDR3 reads CASSEAGSYNSPLHF. CDR3 DNA sequence: TGTGCCAGCAGTGAGGCCGGGTCCTATAATTCACCCCTCCACTTT.

The chain recombines TRBV27 with TRBJ1-2; the D is unclear. Germline lookup yields CDR1 MNHEY and CDR2 SMNVEV (reference sequence). The CDR3 length is 15 residues. V was cut by 0 bases and J by 7 bases, with 15 bases left in between. CDR3 region: CASSLSFHGPFGYTF. The CDR3 region has the DNA TGTGCCAGCAGTTTATCGTTTCACGGTCCTTTTGGCTACACCTTC.

The J gene is TRBJ2-3, the V gene TRBV30; D remains unclear. The CDR3 runs to 11 residues. The germline V gene has CDR1 GTSNPN and CDR2 SVGIG (reference sequence). The V and J ends lost 1 base and 5 bases respectively, with 4 bases between them. CDR3 protein: CAWSARDTQYF. The CDR3 nucleotides read TGTGCCTGGAGTGCCCGAGATACGCAGTATTTT. Based on the CDR3 plus reference TRBV30 and TRBJ2-3, the full variable domain is SQTIHQWPATLVQPVGSPLSLECTVEGTSNPNLYWYRQAAGRGLQLLFYSVGIGQISSEVPQNLSASRPQDRQFILSSKKLLLSDSGFYLCAWSARDTQYFGPGTRLTVL.

This rearrangement joins TRBV7-2 to TRBJ2-1, with D possibly being TRBD1 (6 bases). The CDR3 is made up of 13 amino acids. Per the germline V gene, CDR1 is SGHTA and CDR2 is FQGNSA. Trimming shortened V by 3 bases and J by 8 bases, and 11 bases separated the two germline ends. CDR3 DNA sequence: TGTGCCAGCAGCTTGCCAGGGGCACATGAGCAGTTCTTC. Translating it yields CASSLPGAHEQFF.

This CDR3 is CASSLHPGNYEQYF. The CDR3 DNA reads TGTGCCAGCAGCTTACACCCGGGGAACTACGAGCAGTACTTC. The chain recombines TRBV7-2 with TRBJ2-7; D possibly corresponds to TRBD2 (5 bases). Germline-derived CDR1 and CDR2 are SGHTA and FQGNSA. The CDR3 covers 14 residues. Deletions cut 2 bases from V and 3 bases from J, with 11 bases between.

V gene TRBV18 combines with J gene TRBJ2-7, with D possibly matching TRBD1 (5 bases). The CDR3 length is 15 residues. The V gene lost 2 bases and the J gene lost 3 bases, with 14 bases spanning the gap. Germline V gene data show CDR1 as KGHSH and CDR2 as LQKENI. CDR3 nucleotides: TGTGCCAGCTCACCAGAAAGGGGAAGGGACTACGAGCAGTACTTC. Residues: CASSPERGRDYEQYF.

J is TRBJ1-1 and V is TRBV14; D is unclear. Germline V lookup: CDR1 SGHDN, CDR2 FVKESK. This CDR3 is built from 12 residues. V was trimmed by 4 bases and J by 7 bases, leaving 10 bases between them. Here the CDR3 DNA reads TGTGCCAGCAGCCCTCAAGGTTTTGAAGCTTTCTTT. It is translated as CASSPQGFEAFF.

The chain combines TRBV4-3 with TRBJ2-7, with TRBD1 matching over 7 bases. V trimming: 1 base; J trimming: 3 bases; junction bases outside the gene matches: 6. This CDR3 is built from 15 residues. The germline gives CDR1 LGHNA, CDR2 YSLEER. In DNA, the CDR3 is TGCGCCAGCAGCCAAGCCCCACAGGGGAGCTACGAGCAGTACTTC. This codes for CASSQAPQGSYEQYF.

The chain joins TRBV5-1 to TRBJ2-7; 7 bases are a match to TRBD2. The germline V gene encodes CDR1 SGHRS and CDR2 YFSETQ. V dropped 4 bases and J dropped 7; count of bases not matched to a gene: 5. The CDR3 totals 12 residues. CDR3 loop: CASSPGGREQYF. For the CDR3, the DNA is TGCGCCAGCAGCCCCGGGGGGAGGGAGCAGTACTTC.

The chain carries TRBV7-9 and TRBJ2-3, with D possibly matching TRBD2 (6 bases). Germline V lookup: CDR1 SEHNR, CDR2 FQNEAQ (reference sequence). CDR3 size: 16 residues. The V and J ends lost 6 bases and 6 bases respectively, with 22 bases between them. CDR3 loop: CASSSVRLAGGDTQYF. The CDR3 region has the DNA TGTGCCAGCAGTTCCGTCCGGCTAGCTGGGGGGGATACGCAGTATTTT.

The chain uses TRBV18 and TRBJ1-1, with D possibly being TRBD1 (5 bases). CDR1 and CDR2 (germline): KGHSH, LQKENI. The CDR3 is made up of 12 amino acids. Between the trimmed V and J ends, which lost 0 bases and 11 bases, there was a span of 10 bases. The CDR3 nucleotides read TGTGCCAGCTCACCACCGGACACAGTGGCTTTCTTT. It is translated as CASSPPDTVAFF. Drawing the rest from reference TRBV18 and TRBJ1-1, the complete variable domain is NAGVMQNPRHLVRRRGQEARLRCSPMKGHSHVYWYRQLPEEGLKFMVYLQKENIIDESGMPKERFSAEFPKEGPSILRIQQVVRGDSAAYFCASSPPDTVAFFGQGTRLTVV.

The chain combines TRBV5-1 with TRBJ2-1; 10 nucleotides agree with TRBD1. CDR1 and CDR2 from the germline V gene are SGHRS and YFSETQ. The CDR3 covers 15 residues. J was trimmed by 7 bases and V by 4 bases; bases with no gene match: 8. The CDR3 DNA reads as TGCGCCAGCAGCCTAACCGGGACAGGGGTAAATGAGCAGTTCTTC. Its protein is CASSLTGTGVNEQFF.

V gene TRBV4-2 combines with J gene TRBJ2-4; no firm D call. From germline, CDR1 is LGHNA and CDR2 YNFKEQ. With 0 bases removed from V and 3 bases from J, the gap between germline ends came to 6 bases. The CDR3 loop spans 14 amino acids. Written as DNA, the CDR3 is TGTGCCAGCAGCCAAGAGGAAAACAAAAACATTCAGTACTTC. Amino acid sequence: CASSQEENKNIQYF.

The chain carries TRBV9 and TRBJ2-2, with 15 bases aligning to TRBD2. The ends lost 7 bases at V and 6 bases at J; junction bases unmatched: 13. This CDR3 has 18 residues. Germline assignment: CDR1 SGDLS and CDR2 YYNGEE. The CDR3 DNA reads as TGTGCCAGCGCACGCCGGACTAGCGGGGGGGCCGGGCCCGGGGAGCTGTTTTTT. Protein product: CASARRTSGGAGPGELFF.

The rearrangement uses TRBV29-1 and TRBJ1-4; TRBD1 agrees at 8 bases. Looked up from germline, CDR1 is SQVTM and CDR2 is ANQGSEA. With 3 bases clipped from V and 7 bases from J, the junction kept 10 bases outside the gene matches. The CDR3 runs to 15 residues. The CDR3 is CSVDASGTGREKLFF. In DNA form, the CDR3 reads TGCAGCGTTGACGCCTCCGGGACAGGTCGTGAAAAACTGTTTTTT.

This clone appeared once. The CDR3 bases are TGTGCCAGCAGCTTTGATCAAGACTCTGGAAACACCATATATTTT. This gives the protein CASSFDQDSGNTIYF. This sequence joins TRBV7-9 and TRBJ1-3; D remains unclear. Germline lookup yields CDR1 SEHNR and CDR2 FQNEAQ (reference sequence). V dropped 3 bases and J dropped 0 bases, with 9 bases sitting between them. The CDR3 length is 15 residues.

The V gene is TRBV27, the J gene TRBJ1-2, with 10 nucleotides matching TRBD1. Losses at the gene ends were 8 bases for V and 5 bases for J; bases not matched to a gene: 14. CDR3 length: 16 residues. The germline gives CDR1 MNHEY, CDR2 SMNVEV (reference sequence). The CDR3 DNA reads TGTGCCAGCGGAGACAGGGGGCCTGCCTCTTTTTATGGCTACACCTTC. Encoded protein: CASGDRGPASFYGYTF.

This clone was seen a single time. This chain connects TRBV3-1 (or the pseudogene TRBV3-2) to TRBJ2-5, with 8 bases lining up with TRBD2. With V trimmed by 4 bases and J by 4 bases, 8 bases remained unmatched. The CDR3 has 15 amino acids. The germline V gene encodes CDR1 LGHDT and CDR2 YNNKEL (reference sequence). CDR3 in amino acids: CASSLRGGLGETQYF. The CDR3 DNA follows: TGTGCCAGCAGCCTTCGGGGGGGTCTAGGAGAGACCCAGTACTTC.

This chain links TRBV30 with TRBJ1-4; no clear D gene. CDR1 and CDR2 (germline): GTSNPN, SVGIG (reference sequence). The V gene lost 0 bases and the J gene lost 8 bases, with 13 bases spanning the gap. This CDR3 contains 14 residues. Here the CDR3 reads CAWSVTGVGEKLFF. CDR3 sequence (DNA): TGTGCCTGGAGTGTAACGGGAGTAGGGGAAAAACTGTTTTTT.

V and J are TRBV2 and TRBJ2-7, with TRBD1 identical over 9 bases. V lost 8 bases and J lost 6; bases outside the gene matches: 2. Germline V gene lookup returns CDR1 SNHLY and CDR2 FYNNEI. This CDR3 contains 11 residues. The CDR3 bases are TGTGCCAGCGGGGGACAGGGCGAGCAGTACTTC. Its protein product is CASGGQGEQYF.

At least ten counts were recorded for this clone. This chain joins TRBV4-1 and TRBJ1-2; 8 nucleotides agree with TRBD1. CDR1 and CDR2 (germline): MGHRA, YSYEKL. V lost 0 bases, J lost 7 bases, and 10 bases stayed unmatched. This CDR3 comprises 16 residues. The CDR3 region is CASSQEGTGFGGGYTF. The CDR3 region has the DNA TGCGCCAGCAGCCAAGAGGGGACAGGATTTGGGGGTGGCTACACCTTC.

Regarding this clone: Other DNA sequences of this sample code for an identical CDR3. The chain is built from TRBV4-1 and TRBJ1-2; 8 nucleotides align to TRBD1. Unmatched junction bases numbered 7, after V lost 4 bases and J lost 3 bases. The germline V gene encodes CDR1 MGHRA and CDR2 YSYEKL. CDR3 length: 15 residues. CDR3 residues: CASSRLDRGDYGYTF. The DNA for the CDR3 is TGCGCCAGCAGCCGGTTAGACAGGGGAGACTATGGCTACACCTTC.

The chain combines TRBV13 with TRBJ1-3, with a weak D call TRBD1 (6 bases). V was trimmed by 1 base and J by 1 base, leaving 11 bases between them. Germline CDR1 reads PRHDT; CDR2 reads FYEKMQ (reference sequence). This CDR3 region has 16 residues. The DNA for the CDR3 is TGTGCCAGCAGCTTAGCCAGGGGCCTTTCTGGAAACACCATATATTTT. The encoded protein is CASSLARGLSGNTIYF.

This clone has a handful of counts. The chain recombines TRBV10-3 with TRBJ2-7, with TRBD1 matching 8 bases. Germline V gene lookup returns CDR1 ENHRY and CDR2 SYGVKD. The junction had 7 bases not matched to a gene; V was cut back by 6 bases and J by 3 bases. CDR3 size: 14 residues. This CDR3 is CAIRPSDRDYEQYF. In DNA form, the CDR3 reads TGTGCCATCAGACCTTCGGACAGGGACTACGAGCAGTACTTC.

This chain connects TRBV7-9 to TRBJ1-2; no firm D call. Germline lookup yields CDR1 SEHNR and CDR2 FQNEAQ (reference sequence). The CDR3 consists of 15 residues. The V gene lost 5 bases and the J gene lost 4 bases, with 17 bases spanning the gap. The CDR3: CASSADRKRGYGYTF. As DNA, the CDR3 is TGTGCCAGCAGCGCAGACCGAAAACGGGGCTATGGCTACACCTTC.